The present entry profiles one T cell receptor beta chain with its context. Its antigen remains unknown. These data are taken from a study of CD8+CD57+ T cells in acquired aplastic anemia. Trimming took off 6 bases at V and 6 bases at J, with 11 bases between the two ends. The germline gives CDR1 SGHVT, CDR2 SQSDAQ. This CDR3 is built from 12 residues. Genomic DNA, serving as template, underwent TCR beta VDJ and CDR3 profiling. TCRdb itself ran the reads through MiXCR, one entry per CDR3 protein. The table includes approximately 250,000 distinct CDR3 sequences, 82% detected once. An expansion of CD8+CD57+ cells by flow cytometry had been shown in patients chosen for sequencing. Study results and caveats: Patients shared approximately 30 CD8+ CDR3 sequences with controls.

V is TRBV7-4 and J is TRBJ1-1, with D unclear. The sequenced material came from sorted CD4+, CD8+, or CD8+CD57+ T cells (not recorded which) from PBMCs. The receptor's source is a human donor with aplastic anemia. As DNA, the CDR3 is TGTGCCAGCAGACAAGTTATCGCTGAAGCTTTCTTT. It yields the protein CASRQVIAEAFF.